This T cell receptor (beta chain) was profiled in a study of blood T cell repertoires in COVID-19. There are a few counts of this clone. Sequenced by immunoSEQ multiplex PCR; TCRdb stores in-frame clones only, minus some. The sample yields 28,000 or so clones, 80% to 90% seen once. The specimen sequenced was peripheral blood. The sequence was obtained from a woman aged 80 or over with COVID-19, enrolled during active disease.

DNA for the CDR3: TGTGCCAGCAGCTTAACAGGGACTGAAGCTTTCTTT. It is translated as CASSLTGTEAFF. This chain connects TRBV7-9 to TRBJ1-1; the D gene is possibly TRBD1 (6 bases). This CDR3 region has 12 residues. V was shortened by 2 bases and J by 5 bases, with 6 bases between the two germline ends. The germline gives CDR1 SEHNR, CDR2 FQNEAQ (reference sequence).